A single sample is the source of the 32 T cell receptor beta chains below, sequenced in a study of blood T cell dynamics during melanoma immunotherapy. Stated time point: week 3, after first cycle of checkpoint inhibitor. Here immunoSEQ multiplex PCR was the method, and the copy in TCRdb shows in-frame clones only, minus some. The repertoire holds about 5,400 clones, with roughly 80% as singletons. This sample comprised blood, obtained from a patient treated with checkpoint blockade. The receptor set was obtained from a human donor with melanoma. Some clones in this sample may be carry-over from other donors' samples.

J is TRBJ1-6 and V is TRBV7-2, with TRBD1 matching 9 bases. V was clipped by 5 bases and J by 8 bases; unmatched bases: 10. CDR1 SGHTA and CDR2 FQGNSA come from the germline V gene. This CDR3 comprises 16 residues. Here the CDR3 reads CASSARDRAEDSPLHF. DNA of the CDR3: TGTGCCAGCAGCGCCCGGGACAGGGCCGAGGATTCACCCCTCCACTTT.

The chain carries TRBV5-1 and TRBJ2-7; D call uncertain. The CDR3 runs 12 residues. Germline V gives CDR1 SGHRS, CDR2 YFSETQ. V dropped 0 bases and J dropped 4 bases, with 5 bases sitting between them. CDR3 amino acids: CASSLGGYEQYF. The CDR3 coding sequence is TGCGCCAGCAGCTTGGGCGGTTACGAGCAGTACTTC.

The chain links TRBV2 to TRBJ1-2; 9 bases match TRBD1. V trimming: 6 bases; J trimming: 2 bases; junction bases outside the gene matches: 10. The CDR3 runs 16 residues. Germline CDR1 is SNHLY and CDR2 is FYNNEI. CDR3 loop: CASSHRGQLVNYGYTF. The CDR3 DNA reads TGTGCCAGCAGCCACAGGGGGCAGCTGGTAAACTATGGCTACACCTTC.

The chain joins TRBV7-6 to TRBJ1-6; D not certain. The CDR3 loop spans 15 amino acids. Germline CDR1 reads SGHVS; CDR2 reads FNYEAQ. Between the trimmed V and J ends, which lost 1 base and 5 bases, there was a span of 9 bases. CDR3 DNA: TGTGCCAGCAGCTTAGGGCAGATGAATAATTCACCCCTCCACTTT. It yields the protein CASSLGQMNNSPLHF. The variable domain in full, completed from reference TRBV7-6 and TRBJ1-6, reads GAGVSQSPRYKVTKRGQDVALRCDPISGHVSLYWYRQALGQGPEFLTYFNYEAQQDKSGLPNDRFSAERPEGSISTLTIQRTEQRDSAMYRCASSLGQMNNSPLHFGNGTRLTVT.

The V and J genes are TRBV7-7 and TRBJ2-2; weak D call: TRBD2 (6 bases). The ends were cut back, 2 bases at V and 3 bases at J, with 10 bases in the middle. CDR3 size: 15 residues. Germline values: CDR1 SSHAT, CDR2 FNYEAQ (reference sequence). The CDR3 coding sequence is TGTGCCAGCAGCTTAAACGGGGGAGACACCGGGGAGCTGTTTTTT. Translation: CASSLNGGDTGELFF.

This rearrangement joins TRBV30 to TRBJ2-2; D might be TRBD1 (5 bases). This CDR3 is 11 amino acids long. Trimming took off 5 bases at V and 7 bases at J, with 8 bases between the two ends. Germline V gene data show CDR1 as GTSNPN and CDR2 as SVGIG (reference sequence). This chain's CDR3 is CAWSGNGELFF. The CDR3 coding sequence is TGTGCCTGGTCAGGGAACGGGGAGCTGTTTTTT.

The chain employs TRBV10-3 and TRBJ1-1, with D possibly being TRBD1 (6 bases). The CDR3 covers 15 residues. CDR1 is ENHRY and CDR2 is SYGVKD in the germline V gene. V was cut by 6 bases and J by 1 base, with 15 bases left in between. CDR3 loop: CAISATGTPNTEAFF. CDR3 nucleotide sequence: TGTGCCATCAGCGCCACCGGGACACCGAACACTGAAGCTTTCTTT.

The CDR3 nucleotides are TGTGCCAGCAGTTCCGAACTAGCGGGAGCGTACGAGCAGTACTTC. Protein sequence: CASSSELAGAYEQYF. The rearrangement uses TRBV28 and TRBJ2-7, with 11 bases fitting TRBD2. The CDR3 totals 15 residues. Germline assignment: CDR1 MDHEN and CDR2 SYDVKM. V was clipped by 4 bases and J by 4 bases; unmatched bases: 6.

Only a few counts were recorded for this clone. This chain links TRBV14 with TRBJ2-7, with D unresolved. This CDR3 has 12 amino acids. Germline V gene data show CDR1 as SGHDN and CDR2 as FVKESK. The V and J ends lost 4 bases and 0 bases respectively, with 4 bases between them. CDR3 nucleotide sequence: TGTGCCAGCAGCCCGAGCTCCTACGAGCAGTACTTC. It yields the protein CASSPSSYEQYF.

This chain joins TRBV9 and TRBJ2-3; 12 bases line up with TRBD2. The V gene's germline CDR1 is SGDLS and CDR2 YYNGEE. The CDR3 sequence is 17 residues long. J gave up 0 bases and V 0 bases, and 2 bases lay outside the gene matches. CDR3 sequence reads: CASSVAGTSGSTDTQYF. For the CDR3, the DNA is TGTGCCAGCAGCGTAGCGGGGACTAGCGGGAGCACAGATACGCAGTATTTT.

Points on this clone: A far larger clone lies a single base away; this is likely a read error. This sample includes further DNA sequences coding for the same CDR3. This chain links TRBV7-9 with TRBJ2-7; a weak D match, TRBD2 (6 bases). V was shortened by 5 bases and J by 7 bases, with 21 bases between the two germline ends. Per germline, CDR1 SEHNR and CDR2 FQNEAQ (reference sequence). This CDR3 spans 15 amino acids. CDR3 region: CASSQAGQGNEEQYF. The DNA of the CDR3 is TGTGCCAGCAGCCAGGCGGGGCAGGGAAATGAAGAGCAGTACTTC.

This clone was seen more than once but under ten times. The chain uses TRBV5-4 and TRBJ1-2; D is ambiguous. CDR1 and CDR2 from the germline V gene are SGHNT and YYREEE (reference sequence). Trimming took 5 bases from V and 7 from J, leaving 21 bases between them. The CDR3 is 15 residues long. DNA for the CDR3: TGTGCCAGCAGGCCTTGGACTGTAGTTCTTGGTGGCTACACCTTC. Translating gives CASRPWTVVLGGYTF.

The rearrangement joins TRBV15 to TRBJ2-3; D may be TRBD1 or TRBD2 (5 bases each). The germline CDR1 and CDR2 sequences are LNHNV and YYDKDF (reference sequence). The V end was cut by 7 bases, the J end by 0 bases, with 11 bases between. The CDR3 consists of 14 residues. The CDR3 is CATTGTPSTDTQYF. Written as DNA, the CDR3 is TGTGCCACCACCGGGACCCCTAGCACAGATACGCAGTATTTT.

The rearrangement uses TRBV5-1 and TRBJ2-1; 12 bases fit TRBD1. This CDR3 has 14 residues. Germline values: CDR1 SGHRS, CDR2 YFSETQ. Trimming cost V 3 bases and J 7 bases; bases outside gene matches: 2. The CDR3 DNA sequence: TGCGCCAGCAGCTGGGGACAGGGGGCGAATGAGCAGTTCTTC. This codes for CASSWGQGANEQFF.

The chain couples TRBV5-1 to TRBJ2-1; 8 bases fit TRBD2. CDR3 length: 17 amino acids. V gave up 5 bases and J gave up 7 bases; unmatched junction bases: 17. Germline CDR1 and CDR2: SGHRS and YFSETQ. Here the CDR3 DNA reads TGCGCCAGCAGATTGAGGGAAGCGGGGGTGGCTGTGAATGAGCAGTTCTTC. Amino acid sequence: CASRLREAGVAVNEQFF.

This rearrangement joins TRBV7-3 to TRBJ2-2, with 9 bases fitting TRBD1. This CDR3 comprises 16 residues. Germline lookup yields CDR1 SGHTA and CDR2 FQGTGA. V lost 5 bases, J lost 0 bases, and 4 bases stayed unmatched. CDR3 loop: CASSRYRGPNTGELFF. The DNA of the CDR3 is TGTGCCAGCAGCCGATACAGGGGGCCGAACACCGGGGAGCTGTTTTTT.

The V call is TRBV2, the J call TRBJ1-3; D is unresolved. This CDR3 is built from 13 residues. Deletions cut 4 bases from V and 0 bases from J, with 4 bases between. CDR1 SNHLY and CDR2 FYNNEI come from the germline V gene. The CDR3 DNA is TGTGCCAGCAGTGGCACCTCTGGAAACACCATATATTTT. It yields the protein CASSGTSGNTIYF.

This clone was recorded once. The V gene is TRBV4-3, the J gene TRBJ2-2; D is perhaps TRBD1 or TRBD2 (5 bases each). With 4 bases removed from V and 1 base from J, the gap between germline ends came to 13 bases. This CDR3 contains 16 residues. Germline loops: CDR1 LGHNA, CDR2 YSLEER. The CDR3 is CASSPARGRNTGELFF. The CDR3 DNA follows: TGCGCCAGCAGCCCCGCGAGGGGCAGGAACACCGGGGAGCTGTTTTTT.

The chain is built from TRBV5-4 and TRBJ2-7, with D perhaps TRBD1 (6 bases). The CDR3 length is 14 residues. V dropped 0 bases and J dropped 2 bases, with 9 bases sitting between them. Per germline, CDR1 SGHNT and CDR2 YYREEE (reference sequence). The chain's CDR3 is CASSLAQGPYEQYF. The DNA of the CDR3 is TGTGCCAGCAGCTTGGCACAGGGCCCCTACGAGCAGTACTTC.

This chain uses TRBV5-4 with TRBJ2-1, with TRBD2 matching over 11 bases. The CDR3 spans 14 residues. CDR1 and CDR2 from the germline V gene are SGHNT and YYREEE (reference sequence). J gave up 8 bases and V 0 bases, and 1 base lay outside the gene matches. CDR3 amino acids: CASSLELAGDEQFF. DNA of the CDR3: TGTGCCAGCAGCTTGGAACTAGCGGGGGATGAGCAGTTCTTC. Using reference TRBV5-4 and TRBJ2-1 for the parts outside the CDR3, the full variable domain is ETGVTQSPTHLIKTRGQQVTLRCSSQSGHNTVSWYQQALGQGPQFIFQYYREEENGRGNFPPRFSGLQFPNYSSELNVNALELDDSALYLCASSLELAGDEQFFGPGTRLTVL.

This clone was detected once. The chain recombines TRBV25-1 with TRBJ2-1; 10 bases are a match to TRBD1. This CDR3 has 16 residues. CDR1 is MGHDK, CDR2 SYGVNS, per germline. V was pared by 4 bases and J by 8 bases, with 11 bases of the junction left unmatched. CDR3 amino acids: CASSGKTGGAWDEQFF. CDR3 in DNA: TGTGCCAGCAGTGGTAAGACAGGGGGCGCATGGGATGAGCAGTTCTTC.

This clone occurred once. The chain joins TRBV28 to TRBJ1-2; perhaps TRBD1 as D (6 bases). The V end was cut by 5 bases, the J end by 5 bases, with 18 bases between. This CDR3 region has 15 residues. From germline, CDR1 is MDHEN and CDR2 SYDVKM. For the CDR3, the DNA is TGTGCCAGCAGTCCACAGCAGGGGAATCGATATGGCTACACCTTC. It specifies CASSPQQGNRYGYTF.

The rearrangement uses TRBV28 and TRBJ2-3, with 11 bases that match TRBD2. V was pared by 7 bases and J by 5 bases, with 8 bases of the junction left unmatched. The CDR3 length is 15 residues. Germline CDR1 MDHEN, CDR2 SYDVKM. Here the CDR3 DNA reads TGTGCCAGCAAGGTCCGAGGACTAGCGGGAGATACGCAGTATTTT. Translating it yields CASKVRGLAGDTQYF.

The chain combines TRBV9 with TRBJ2-2; 11 nucleotides agree with TRBD2. This CDR3 comprises 17 residues. Germline V gives CDR1 SGDLS, CDR2 YYNGEE. V gave up 4 bases and J gave up 1 base; unmatched junction bases: 6. The CDR3 DNA reads TGTGCCAGCAGCCCCCCTGGGACTAGCGGGAACACCGGGGAGCTGTTTTTT. Translated: CASSPPGTSGNTGELFF. Drawing the rest from reference TRBV9 and TRBJ2-2, the complete variable domain is DSGVTQTPKHLITATGQRVTLRCSPRSGDLSVYWYQQSLDQGLQFLIQYYNGEERAKGNILERFSAQQFPDLHSELNLSSLELGDSALYFCASSPPGTSGNTGELFFGEGSRLTVL.

The chain links TRBV7-2 to TRBJ2-1, with TRBD1 identical over 10 bases. Germline assignment: CDR1 SGHTA and CDR2 FQGNSA. This CDR3 contains 17 residues. The V segment lost 5 bases and the J segment 3 bases; nucleotides outside the gene matches: 10. The CDR3 reads CASSEGGGQGIYNEQFF. CDR3 DNA: TGTGCCAGCAGCGAAGGTGGGGGACAGGGGATCTACAATGAGCAGTTCTTC.

This clone was recorded a few times. The V gene is TRBV5-1, the J gene TRBJ2-2; D may be TRBD2 (5 bases). The CDR3 runs 13 residues. CDR1 SGHRS and CDR2 YFSETQ come from the germline V gene. Between the trimmed V and J ends, which lost 0 bases and 6 bases, there was a span of 6 bases. The CDR3 sequence is CASSLGGSGELFF. DNA for the CDR3: TGCGCCAGCAGCTTGGGAGGGTCCGGGGAGCTGTTTTTT.

This sequence joins TRBV15 and TRBJ2-5; a weak D match, TRBD2 (5 bases). CDR3 length equals 16 residues. Germline CDR1 LNHNV, CDR2 YYDKDF (reference sequence). Trimming took 2 bases from V and 5 from J, leaving 18 bases between them. The CDR3: CATSRSFSSGEETQYF. As DNA, the CDR3 is TGTGCCACCAGCAGAAGTTTTTCCAGTGGGGAGGAGACCCAGTACTTC.

This clone appeared a few times. The chain has TRBV2 and TRBJ1-5; 9 bases are a match to TRBD1. After removal of 5 bases from V and 7 bases from J, the junction contained 6 bases not matched to a gene. CDR3 size: 14 residues. CDR1 and CDR2 from the germline V gene are SNHLY and FYNNEI. The chain's CDR3 is CASSPRQGEQPQHF. The CDR3 DNA sequence: TGTGCCAGCAGTCCTAGACAGGGGGAGCAGCCCCAGCATTTT.

The gene calls are TRBV10-3 and TRBJ2-3; 12 bases map to TRBD2. Germline V gene lookup returns CDR1 ENHRY and CDR2 SYGVKD. After removal of 10 bases from V and 1 base from J, the junction contained 18 bases not matched to a gene. The CDR3 is made up of 19 amino acids. CDR3 nucleotides: TGTGCCACTTCCAACGGACTAGCGGGAAAAACGGGTGGCACAGATACGCAGTATTTT. Amino acids: CATSNGLAGKTGGTDTQYF.

This rearrangement joins TRBV18 to TRBJ2-7, with D unclear. V lost 2 bases, J lost 4 bases, and 6 bases lay in between. The CDR3 totals 12 residues. Per germline, CDR1 KGHSH and CDR2 LQKENI. Here the CDR3 DNA reads TGTGCCAGCTCACCAGGGATGTACGAGCAGTACTTC. As protein: CASSPGMYEQYF.

The CDR3 is CASSLRARGLSQAPLHF. In DNA, the CDR3 is TGTGCCAGCAGCTTACGGGCCAGGGGGCTTTCGCAGGCACCCCTCCACTTT. This chain connects TRBV5-6 to TRBJ1-6; TRBD1 matches at 8 bases. Germline values: CDR1 SGHDT, CDR2 YYEEEE. V gave up 2 bases and J gave up 11 bases; unmatched junction bases: 15. This CDR3 region has 17 residues.

The chain couples TRBV4-1 to TRBJ1-3; D may be TRBD1 (6 bases). CDR1 MGHRA and CDR2 YSYEKL come from the germline V gene. Trimming left V 4 bases short and J 3 bases short, with 22 bases between. The CDR3 totals 18 residues. In nucleotides, the CDR3 is TGCGCCAGCAGCCTCTTATCACAGAACTCACAGGGTGGAAACACCATATATTTT. This encodes CASSLLSQNSQGGNTIYF.